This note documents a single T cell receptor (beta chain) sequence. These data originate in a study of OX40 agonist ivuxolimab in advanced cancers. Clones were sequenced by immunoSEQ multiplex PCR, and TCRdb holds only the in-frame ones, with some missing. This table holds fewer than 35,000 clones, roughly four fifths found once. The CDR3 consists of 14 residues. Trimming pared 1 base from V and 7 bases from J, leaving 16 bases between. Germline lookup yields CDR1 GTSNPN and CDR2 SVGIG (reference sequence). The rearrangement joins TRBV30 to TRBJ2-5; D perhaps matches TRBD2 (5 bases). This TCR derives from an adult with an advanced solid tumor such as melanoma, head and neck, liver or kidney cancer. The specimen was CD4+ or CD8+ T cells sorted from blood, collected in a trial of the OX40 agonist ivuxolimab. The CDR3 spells CAWSAARGWVTQYF. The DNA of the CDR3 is TGTGCCTGGAGTGCCGCCCGGGGTTGGGTGACCCAGTACTTC.